This T cell receptor beta chain derives from a study of spatial heterogeneity in lung cancer. This clonotype was seen at least ten times. Its antigen is currently unknown. Time point denoted: sample taken at primary tumor resection. Donation came from some 72 patients with untreated early-stage non-small cell lung cancer. Unsorted tumor, nontumor lung tissue or cryopreserved PBMC supplied the whole RNA. CDR3 size: 13 residues. Trimming removed 6 bases at V and 0 bases at J, with 8 bases between. The V gene's germline CDR1 is SNHLY and CDR2 FYNNEI. Individually, TCR cDNA molecules were each labelled with a unique molecular identifier. MiXCR, applied by TCRdb to the 5' RACE reads, yields one record per CDR3 protein. In the table there are approximately 52,000 distinct CDR3 sequences, roughly 5% of which are singletons. Study results and caveats: Among blood samples, ubiquitous expanded tumor TCRs appeared more at resection than at follow-up.

The chain recombines TRBV2 with TRBJ1-1; unclear D gene. The sequence came from a male donor with early-stage non-small cell lung cancer. The material sequenced was PBMCs, taken at surgery. CDR3 residues: CASSRALNTEAFF. The DNA of the CDR3 is TGTGCCAGCAGCCGAGCCTTGAACACTGAAGCTTTCTTT.